A single sample is the source of the 21 T cell receptor beta chains below, sequenced in a study of blood T cell repertoires in COVID-19. The method was immunoSEQ multiplex PCR; TCRdb's version includes in-frame clones alone and lacks a portion of them. This table holds fewer than 80,000 clones, more than 80% found once. Sequenced material: peripheral blood. The receptors come from a man aged 25 to 40 with acute or convalescent COVID-19.

The rearrangement links TRBV11-2 to TRBJ2-1; D is possibly TRBD2 (5 bases). The CDR3 is 18 amino acids. Germline assignment: CDR1 SGHAT and CDR2 FQNNGV. V was shortened by 5 bases and J by 0 bases, with 20 bases between the two germline ends. CDR3 sequence (DNA): TGTGCCAGCAGCGTGAGGGCCCTTCGGGCTAGCTCCTACAATGAGCAGTTCTTC. Translation: CASSVRALRASSYNEQFF. The full variable domain, completed using reference TRBV11-2 and TRBJ2-1, is EAGVAQSPRYKIIEKRQSVAFWCNPISGHATLYWYQQILGQGPKLLIQFQNNGVVDDSQLPKDRFSAERLKGVDSTLKIQPAKLEDSAVYLCASSVRALRASSYNEQFFGPGTRLTVL.

This sequence joins TRBV7-9 and TRBJ2-1, with TRBD1 matching over 8 bases. This CDR3 is built from 16 residues. V trimming: 11 bases; J trimming: 1 base; junction bases outside the gene matches: 13. From germline, CDR1 is SEHNR and CDR2 FQNEAQ (reference sequence). The DNA for the CDR3 is TGTGCCGCCTCCACCCAAGGACAGGGTTCCTACAATGAGCAGTTCTTC. As protein: CAASTQGQGSYNEQFF.

The chain carries TRBV7-9 and TRBJ1-1, with 7 bases lining up with TRBD1. J was trimmed by 8 bases and V by 5 bases; bases with no gene match: 2. The germline CDR1 and CDR2 sequences are SEHNR and FQNEAQ (reference sequence). CDR3 length: 11 amino acids. The CDR3 sequence: CASSRDREAFF. The DNA of the CDR3 is TGTGCCAGCAGCCGGGACAGAGAAGCTTTCTTT.

The chain employs TRBV4-1 and TRBJ2-3; D gene ambiguous. Germline V CDR1 and CDR2: MGHRA, YSYEKL. This CDR3 region has 14 residues. V shed 0 bases and J shed 7 bases, with 11 bases lying between them. The CDR3 region is CASSQDRWANTQYF. In DNA, the CDR3 is TGCGCCAGCAGCCAAGATCGGTGGGCAAATACGCAGTATTTT.

CDR3 residues: CASSPRDRRVNTEAFF. CDR3 nucleotides: TGTGCCAGCTCACCAAGGGACAGAAGAGTGAACACTGAAGCTTTCTTT. The J gene is TRBJ1-1, the V gene TRBV18; TRBD1 aligns across 7 bases. This CDR3 contains 16 residues. After removal of 2 bases from V and 0 bases from J, the junction contained 6 bases not matched to a gene. CDR1 is KGHSH, CDR2 LQKENI, per germline.

This sequence joins TRBV15 and TRBJ1-5; TRBD1 is a possible D gene (6 bases). The CDR3 has 15 residues. The germline CDR1 and CDR2 sequences are LNHNV and YYDKDF (reference sequence). Trimming removed 8 bases from V and 4 bases from J, with 18 bases in between. CDR3 region: CATGGGLTVNQPQHF. The DNA for the CDR3 is TGTGCCACCGGGGGGGGGCTCACGGTAAATCAGCCCCAGCATTTT.

The chain recombines TRBV6-6 with TRBJ2-7; D is undetermined. Germline assignment: CDR1 MNHNY and CDR2 SVGAGI (reference sequence). CDR3 length equals 13 residues. Trimming stripped 6 bases from V and 0 bases from J, with 9 bases between. This CDR3 reads CASSAISSYEQYF. The CDR3 DNA follows: TGTGCCAGCAGCGCTATTAGCTCCTACGAGCAGTACTTC.

This clone has only one observation. V is TRBV2 and J is TRBJ1-6; weak D call: TRBD1 (5 bases). The CDR3 sequence is 17 residues long. The ends were cut back, 6 bases at V and 0 bases at J, with 15 bases in the middle. Germline CDR1 reads SNHLY; CDR2 reads FYNNEI. The CDR3 region is CASSEGLTSSYNSPLHF. The CDR3 DNA sequence: TGTGCCAGCAGCGAGGGACTGACGAGCTCCTATAATTCACCCCTCCACTTT.

J is TRBJ1-5 and V is TRBV12-3 or TRBV12-4; TRBD1 aligns across 7 bases. This CDR3 comprises 13 residues. Losses at the gene ends were 7 bases for V and 6 bases for J; bases not matched to a gene: 6. CDR3 residues: CASTTGVSQPQHF. The CDR3 DNA reads TGTGCCAGCACCACAGGGGTCTCTCAGCCCCAGCATTTT.

CDR3 sequence reads: CAWSPLFSGANVLTF. Written as DNA, the CDR3 is TGTGCCTGGAGTCCCCTCTTCTCTGGGGCCAACGTCCTGACTTTC. The V gene is TRBV30, the J gene TRBJ2-6; D not certain. V was clipped by 2 bases and J by 0 bases, with 8 bases between them. The CDR3 has 15 residues. Germline CDR1 GTSNPN, CDR2 SVGIG (reference sequence).

The CDR3 sequence is CAISQVSGELFF. The CDR3 DNA follows: TGTGCCATCAGCCAGGTTTCCGGGGAGCTGTTTTTT. J is TRBJ2-2 and V is TRBV10-3; unclear D gene. Germline V lookup: CDR1 ENHRY, CDR2 SYGVKD. This CDR3 has 12 amino acids. Trimming took 6 bases from V and 6 from J, leaving 8 bases between them.

The CDR3 DNA reads as TGTGCCAGCAGTTTATGGCCATATGGCTACACCTTC. As protein: CASSLWPYGYTF. This sequence joins TRBV12-3 or TRBV12-4 and TRBJ1-2; D is unclear. CDR3 length equals 12 residues. With 2 bases removed from V and 5 bases from J, the gap between germline ends came to 6 bases.

Here the CDR3 DNA reads TGTGCCAGCAGTTCGGGCTCCGCTCTAGCTGCGGCCAAAAACATTCAGTACTTC. Its translation: CASSSGSALAAAKNIQYF. The rearrangement links TRBV27 to TRBJ2-4; D is perhaps TRBD2 (5 bases). Germline V gene data show CDR1 as MNHEY and CDR2 as SMNVEV (reference sequence). This CDR3 has 18 amino acids. Trimming left V 4 bases short and J 1 base short, with 20 bases between.

The chain is built from TRBV4-3 and TRBJ2-3; D possibly corresponds to TRBD2 (5 bases). This CDR3 is 16 amino acids long. Deletions cut 1 base from V and 2 bases from J, with 13 bases between. Germline V lookup: CDR1 LGHNA, CDR2 YSLEER. The CDR3 DNA reads TGCGCCAGCAGCCAAGGGGTCAGCGGAAACACAGATACGCAGTATTTT. As protein: CASSQGVSGNTDTQYF.

This sequence joins TRBV15 and TRBJ2-3, with 8 bases identical to TRBD1. Germline V gene data show CDR1 as LNHNV and CDR2 as YYDKDF (reference sequence). With 3 bases clipped from V and 5 bases from J, the junction kept 4 bases outside the gene matches. This CDR3 region has 14 residues. For the CDR3, the DNA is TGTGCCACCAGCAGTGCAGGGGGCATAGATACGCAGTATTTT. Translated: CATSSAGGIDTQYF.

The table lists this clone with a few counts. The V and J genes are TRBV2 and TRBJ1-4; D is uncertain. Between the trimmed V and J ends, which lost 8 bases and 8 bases, there was a span of 9 bases. The germline gives CDR1 SNHLY, CDR2 FYNNEI. The CDR3 runs to 11 residues. The chain's CDR3 is CASRGGEKLFF. The CDR3 DNA follows: TGTGCCAGCCGGGGAGGGGAAAAACTGTTTTTT.

This clone showed up just a few times. Relative to the germline gene, one junction end is altered; a read error may explain this. The rearrangement links TRBV13 to TRBJ2-7, with TRBD1 identical over 9 bases. The CDR3 is 11 residues long. CDR1 PRHDT and CDR2 FYEKMQ come from the germline V gene (reference sequence). The CDR3 loop reads CASSTGTGRAF. The CDR3 DNA reads as TGTGCCAGCAGCACGGGGACAGGGAGAGCCTTC.

As concerns this clone: Its ends do not fully match the called genes, so a read error is possible. The J gene is TRBJ2-1, the V gene TRBV4-3, with 9 bases lining up with TRBD1. The CDR3 consists of 13 residues. The germline CDR1 and CDR2 sequences are LGHNA and YSLEER. CDR3 region: CASSQGIGQGTVF. The CDR3 DNA follows: TGCGCCAGCAGCCAAGGGATCGGACAGGGGACTGTCTTC.

The CDR3 reads CASSLGGGTDTQYF. DNA of the CDR3: TGTGCCAGCTCACTGGGGGGAGGCACAGATACGCAGTATTTT. The chain uses TRBV18 and TRBJ2-3; TRBD2 is a possible D gene (6 bases). CDR1 is KGHSH and CDR2 is LQKENI in the germline V gene. This CDR3 comprises 14 residues. V was pared by 4 bases and J by 1 base, with 9 bases between.

The rearrangement links TRBV2 to TRBJ2-5; 9 bases map to TRBD2. The CDR3 runs 13 residues. Germline V gives CDR1 SNHLY, CDR2 FYNNEI. Trimming cost V 8 bases and J 5 bases; bases outside gene matches: 6. The CDR3 DNA is TGTGCCAGCGGGCGGGGGGGCGTCGAGACCCAGTACTTC. Translating gives CASGRGGVETQYF.

This chain joins TRBV20-1 and TRBJ1-1; D remains ambiguous. The V gene lost 3 bases and the J gene lost 4 bases, with 6 bases spanning the gap. Per germline, CDR1 DFQATT and CDR2 SNEGSKA (reference sequence). The CDR3 runs to 11 residues. This chain's CDR3 is CSASPSTEAFF. Here the CDR3 DNA reads TGCAGTGCTAGTCCCAGCACTGAAGCTTTCTTT.